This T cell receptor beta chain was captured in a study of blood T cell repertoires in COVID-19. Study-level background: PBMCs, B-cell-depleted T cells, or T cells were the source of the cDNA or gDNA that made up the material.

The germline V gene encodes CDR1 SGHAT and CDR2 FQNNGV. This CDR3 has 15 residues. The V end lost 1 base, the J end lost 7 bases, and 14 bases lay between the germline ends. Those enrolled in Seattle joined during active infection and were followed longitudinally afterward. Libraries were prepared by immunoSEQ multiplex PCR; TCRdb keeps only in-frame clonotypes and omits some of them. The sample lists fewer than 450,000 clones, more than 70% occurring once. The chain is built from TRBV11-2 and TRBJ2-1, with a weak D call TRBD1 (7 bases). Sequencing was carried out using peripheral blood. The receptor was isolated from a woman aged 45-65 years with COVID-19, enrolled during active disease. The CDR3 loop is CASSLVETGRNEQFF. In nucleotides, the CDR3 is TGTGCCAGCAGCTTAGTTGAGACAGGGAGGAATGAGCAGTTCTTC.